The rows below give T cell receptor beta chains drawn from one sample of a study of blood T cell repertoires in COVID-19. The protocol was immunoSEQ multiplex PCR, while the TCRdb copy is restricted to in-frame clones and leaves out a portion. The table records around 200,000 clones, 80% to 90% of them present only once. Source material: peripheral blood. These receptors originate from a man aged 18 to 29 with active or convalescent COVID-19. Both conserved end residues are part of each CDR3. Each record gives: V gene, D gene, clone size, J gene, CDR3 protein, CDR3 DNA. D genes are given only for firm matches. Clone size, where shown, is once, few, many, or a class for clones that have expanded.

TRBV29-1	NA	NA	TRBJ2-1	CSVVTGSSYNEQFF	TGCAGCGTAGTTACAGGGTCCTCCTACAATGAGCAGTTCTTC
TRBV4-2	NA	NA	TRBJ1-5	CASSQEWEGGQPQHF	TGTGCCAGCAGCCAAGAGTGGGAGGGCGGACAGCCCCAGCATTTT
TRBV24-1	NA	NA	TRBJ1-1	CATSVGGTEAFF	TGTGCCACCAGTGTCGGGGGCACTGAAGCTTTCTTT
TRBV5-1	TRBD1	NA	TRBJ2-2	CASSLGTGGLSYGELFF	TGCGCCAGCAGCCTCGGGACAGGGGGCCTCTCGTACGGGGAGCTGTTTTTT
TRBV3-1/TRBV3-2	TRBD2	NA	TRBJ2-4	CASSRSGGRAKNIQYF	TGTGCCAGCAGCCGCTCCGGGGGGAGAGCCAAAAACATTCAGTACTTC
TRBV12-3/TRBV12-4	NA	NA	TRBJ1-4	CASSFQGQKLFF	TGTGCCAGCAGTTTTCAGGGGCAAAAACTGTTTTTT
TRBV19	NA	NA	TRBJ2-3	CASSINQFSTDTQYF	TGTGCCAGTAGTATCAACCAGTTTTCCACAGATACGCAGTATTTT
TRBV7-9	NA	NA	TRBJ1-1	CASSLYEVDAFF	TGTGCCAGCAGCTTATATGAGGTCGACGCTTTCTTT
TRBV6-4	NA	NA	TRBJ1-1	CASRPDRTSAEAFF	TGTGCCAGCAGGCCCGACAGGACTTCGGCTGAAGCTTTCTTT
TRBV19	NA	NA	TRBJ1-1	CASSTDRLRTEAFF	TGTGCCAGTAGTACGGACAGATTAAGGACTGAAGCTTTCTTT
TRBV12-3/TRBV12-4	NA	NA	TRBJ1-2	CASSPDSDYGYTF	TGTGCCAGCAGCCCAGACTCGGACTATGGCTACACCTTC
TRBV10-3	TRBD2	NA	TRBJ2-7	CAISEGVSGASPLEQYF	TGTGCCATCAGTGAGGGGGTTAGCGGGGCGTCCCCCCTCGAGCAGTACTTC
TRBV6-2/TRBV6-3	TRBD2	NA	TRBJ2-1	CASSYSGGRDNEQFF	TGTGCCAGCAGTTATTCTGGCGGGAGGGACAATGAGCAGTTCTTC
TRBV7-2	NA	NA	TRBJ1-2	CASSLALAGLVSF	TGTGCCAGCAGCTTAGCGTTGGCAGGCCTTGTCAGCTTC
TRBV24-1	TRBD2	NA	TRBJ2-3	CATSDLPLGRARATDTQYF	TGTGCCACCAGTGATTTGCCCCTCGGGAGGGCTAGGGCCACAGATACGCAGTATTTT
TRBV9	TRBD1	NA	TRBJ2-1	CASSGKDRGKQNEQFF	TGTGCCAGCAGCGGAAAGGACAGGGGAAAGCAGAATGAGCAGTTCTTC
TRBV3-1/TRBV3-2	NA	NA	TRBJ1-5	CASSGAPEGGRSQPQHF	TGTGCCAGCAGCGGAGCGCCAGAGGGAGGTCGCAGTCAGCCCCAGCATTTT
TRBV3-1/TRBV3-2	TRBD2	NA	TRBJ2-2	CASSPSHGLAPTGELFF	TGTGCCAGCAGCCCGTCTCATGGACTAGCCCCAACCGGGGAGCTGTTTTTT
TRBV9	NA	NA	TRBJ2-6	CASRQGSGANVLTF	TGTGCCAGCAGGCAGGGGTCTGGGGCCAACGTCCTGACTTTC
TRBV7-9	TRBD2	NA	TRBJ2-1	CASRTSGGQNEQFF	TGTGCCAGCAGGACTAGCGGGGGCCAAAATGAGCAGTTCTTC
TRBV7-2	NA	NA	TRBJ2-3	CASSASGTTTDTQYF	TGTGCCAGCAGCGCCAGCGGAACAACCACAGATACGCAGTATTTT
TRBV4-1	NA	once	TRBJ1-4	CASSQVLTTNEKLFF	TGCGCCAGCAGCCAAGTTTTAACAACTAATGAAAAACTGTTTTTT
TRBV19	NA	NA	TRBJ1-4	CASRRGRLRKLGLATNEKLFF	TGTGCCAGTAGGAGAGGCAGGCTAAGGAAGTTGGGGCTCGCAACTAATGAAAAACTGTTTTTT
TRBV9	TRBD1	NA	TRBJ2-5	CASSLGQEKETQYF	TGTGCCAGCAGCCTGGGACAGGAGAAAGAGACCCAGTACTTC
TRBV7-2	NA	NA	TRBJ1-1	CASSPTLGGGISEAFF	TGTGCCAGCAGCCCGACCCTGGGGGGAGGAATATCTGAAGCTTTCTTT
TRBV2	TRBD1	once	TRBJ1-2	CASSPDRNGYTF	TGTGCCAGCAGTCCGGACAGGAATGGCTACACCTTC
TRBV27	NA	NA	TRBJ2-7	CASSFGEFYEQYF	TGTGCCAGCAGTTTCGGAGAATTCTACGAGCAGTACTTC
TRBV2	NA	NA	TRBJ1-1	CASSEVRVGEAFF	TGTGCCAGCAGTGAAGTCAGGGTAGGTGAAGCTTTCTTT
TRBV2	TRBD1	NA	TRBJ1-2	CASSVDRVDLLGYTF	TGTGCCAGCAGTGTAGACAGGGTAGACTTGCTTGGCTACACCTTC